Reported below is one T cell receptor (beta chain). What it binds is unknown. The patients serving as multiple sclerosis controls were treatment-naive. They had stable or active relapsing-remitting disease and fulfilled revised McDonald criteria. It was negative isolation that provided the CD8+ and CD4+ T cells, whereas TEMRA cells were enriched by FACS. This entry belongs to a study of CD8 T cells in Susac syndrome. Study observations and caveats: The study conceded that relatively few individuals underwent its TCR sequencing and HLA analysis.

The RNA input was about 0.45 to 1 ug, and it was reverse transcribed with random hexamers. With immunoSEQ multiplex PCR, TCR beta CDR3 was amplified across 54 Vbeta and 13 Jbeta. In TCRdb, the immunoSEQ multiplex PCR reads were re-called with MiXCR into one record per CDR3 protein. The sample gives about 300,000 distinct CDR3 sequences, 65% to 90% of which show up once; about 0.22% is in the top ten. The V gene lost 5 bases and the J gene lost 2 bases, with 9 bases spanning the gap. Per the germline V gene, CDR1 is SNHLY and CDR2 is FYNNEI. CDR3 length: 13 amino acids. The sequence was obtained from a human donor with multiple sclerosis. The chain has TRBV2 and TRBJ1-1; weak D call: TRBD1 (5 bases). Sample: CD8+ T cells from PBMCs. The CDR3 bases are TGTGCCAGCAGTTCCGACAGAAACACTGAAGCTTTCTTT. Amino acid sequence: CASSSDRNTEAFF. Looking up the rest from reference TRBV2 and TRBJ1-1 gives the full variable domain: EPEVTQTPSHQVTQMGQEVILRCVPISNHLYFYWYRQILGQKVEFLVSFYNNEISEKSEIFDDQFSVERPDGSNFTLKIRSTKLEDSAMYFCASSSDRNTEAFFGQGTRLTVV.